This TCR beta chain was recovered during a study of identical twins. Whole-study results and caveats: Cord blood beta clonotypes present at high abundance carried fewer insertions; no such pattern appeared in memory repertoires. Interpretation of the results relied on cross-sectional statistical analysis and not on following the same donors.

Among all donors, each was a healthy Caucasian. This clonotype was counted only a few times. Antigen specificity is unknown. Per the germline V gene, CDR1 is LGHNT and CDR2 is FRNRAP. Trimming removed 0 bases at V and 0 bases at J, with 9 bases between. CDR3 size: 15 residues. Via MiXCR, TCRdb re-called the 5' RACE reads, giving one row per CDR3 protein. This repertoire shows about 920,000 distinct CDR3 sequences, over 9% found once; its top ten account for around 1.6%. The same data also went into a second study, on yellow fever vaccine responses in identical twins. That work contributes: Twins' vaccine T cell responses were reported to seem partly convergent and partly personalized.

The specimen sequenced was PBMCs. The receptor was isolated from a woman between 18 and 29 years old in good health. The genes are TRBV12-5 and TRBJ2-7; either TRBD1 or TRBD2 may fit D (5 bases each). The CDR3 DNA is TGTGCTAGTGGTTTGGTACCCGGGGCCTCCTACGAGCAGTACTTC. This sequence encodes CASGLVPGASYEQYF.